Presented here are 11 T cell receptor beta chains from one specimen sequenced in a study of cytomegalovirus exposure and HLA in healthy donors. Method: immunoSEQ multiplex PCR; TCRdb's copy keeps in-frame clones and lacks some. The sample lists 70,000 or so clones, roughly 94% occurring once. The sample comprised PBMCs. These receptors all come from a man aged 18 to 29 in good health and CMV-seropositive.

This clone appeared a single time. The rearrangement joins TRBV30 to TRBJ2-1; 8 bases line up with TRBD2. V shed 8 bases and J 0 bases; nucleotides not matched to a gene: 9. Germline V lookup: CDR1 GTSNPN, CDR2 SVGIG (reference sequence). The CDR3 has 15 amino acids. CDR3 nucleotides: TGTGCCCGGGGGGGGACTGCTAGCTCCTACAATGAGCAGTTCTTC. Protein sequence: CARGGTASSYNEQFF.

The rearrangement uses TRBV16 and TRBJ2-1; TRBD1 aligns across 8 bases. This CDR3 has 15 residues. The germline V gene encodes CDR1 KGHSY and CDR2 FQNENV. V lost 4 bases and J lost 7; bases outside the gene matches: 9. The CDR3 here is CASSPTRTGLNEQFF. CDR3 DNA sequence: TGTGCCAGCAGCCCCACAAGGACAGGGCTGAATGAGCAGTTCTTC.

The chain recombines TRBV11-2 with TRBJ2-3; TRBD1 aligns across 7 bases. The CDR3 totals 16 residues. Trimming removed 1 base from V and 5 bases from J; junction bases left unmatched: 9. Germline V gene sequence: CDR1 SGHAT, CDR2 FQNNGV. The CDR3 spells CASSLAETGHGDTQYF. CDR3 DNA sequence: TGTGCCAGCAGCTTAGCGGAGACAGGGCATGGAGATACGCAGTATTTT.

The CDR3 is CASSYWATSAYEQYF. The CDR3, as DNA: TGTGCCAGCAGTTACTGGGCGACTAGCGCATACGAGCAGTACTTC. The chain recombines TRBV6-5 with TRBJ2-7; 8 bases are shared with TRBD2. After removal of 1 base from V and 4 bases from J, the junction contained 6 bases not matched to a gene. The CDR3 loop spans 15 amino acids. Per germline, CDR1 MNHEY and CDR2 SVGAGI.

The chain links TRBV11-2 to TRBJ2-1; tentative D call: TRBD1 (5 bases). From germline, CDR1 is SGHAT and CDR2 FQNNGV. The CDR3 extends over 16 amino acids. Trimming took 3 bases from V and 0 from J, leaving 12 bases between them. Written as DNA, the CDR3 is TGTGCCAGCAGCTTCGGCAGGGTGAGCTCCTACAATGAGCAGTTCTTC. Residues: CASSFGRVSSYNEQFF.

This chain uses TRBV11-2 with TRBJ2-3; the D gene is possibly TRBD2 (6 bases). CDR3 length equals 14 residues. The V end was cut by 7 bases, the J end by 13 bases, with 24 bases between. Germline loops: CDR1 SGHAT, CDR2 FQNNGV. The CDR3 DNA reads TGTGCCAGCAACCGGAACTCCGGGACTCCCCTTAAGTATTTT. It is translated as CASNRNSGTPLKYF.

The chain combines TRBV10-3 with TRBJ2-7, with TRBD2 matching over 8 bases. Germline V CDR1 and CDR2: ENHRY, SYGVKD. CDR3 length: 17 amino acids. With 4 bases clipped from V and 0 bases from J, the junction kept 11 bases outside the gene matches. CDR3 sequence: CAISGKLAGGYSYEQYF. CDR3 nucleotides: TGTGCCATCAGTGGAAAGTTGGCGGGAGGCTACTCCTACGAGCAGTACTTC.

V is TRBV15 and J is TRBJ1-1, with 7 bases aligning to TRBD1. CDR3 length: 15 amino acids. Germline V gives CDR1 LNHNV, CDR2 YYDKDF (reference sequence). With V trimmed by 0 bases and J by 5 bases, 6 bases remained unmatched. The CDR3 nucleotides are TGTGCCACCAGCAGAGAGAACTACAGGGGAACTGAAGCTTTCTTT. This encodes CATSRENYRGTEAFF.

The chain couples TRBV27 to TRBJ1-1; D is possibly TRBD1 (5 bases). Germline CDR1 MNHEY, CDR2 SMNVEV (reference sequence). This CDR3 is 14 amino acids long. V was cut by 2 bases and J by 1 base, with 8 bases left in between. The CDR3 protein is CASSLGAPNTEAFF. The CDR3 DNA sequence: TGTGCCAGCAGTTTAGGGGCGCCGAACACTGAAGCTTTCTTT.

The chain carries TRBV10-3 and TRBJ2-3; 9 bases match TRBD2. The germline V gene encodes CDR1 ENHRY and CDR2 SYGVKD. The CDR3 has 18 amino acids. V was pared by 2 bases and J by 2 bases, with 11 bases of the junction left unmatched. The DNA of the CDR3 is TGTGCCATCAGTGAGAGGATAGCGGGAGCCGGGCTCACAGATACGCAGTATTTT. Residues: CAISERIAGAGLTDTQYF.

This chain connects TRBV7-9 to TRBJ2-7, with TRBD1 as a possible D gene (6 bases). Per the germline V gene, CDR1 is SEHNR and CDR2 is FQNEAQ (reference sequence). The CDR3 length is 19 residues. V was pared by 5 bases and J by 3 bases, with 29 bases between. The CDR3 DNA sequence: TGTGCCAGCAGCCGATTGACAGGCCATCCGGATTCCAGAGGCTACGAGCAGTACTTC. This gives the protein CASSRLTGHPDSRGYEQYF.